The 30 T cell receptor beta chains below all came from one sample that was sequenced in a study of cytomegalovirus exposure and HLA in healthy donors. The PCR was carried out with 60 Vbeta primers and 13 Jbeta primers. Profiled with immunoSEQ multiplex PCR; TCRdb holds only in-frame clones, not every one. The top ten clones hold approximately 1.3% of a sample with under 150,000 clones, 70% to 85% of them seen once. Sequenced: PBMCs. Source of these receptors: a man aged 25-40 years in good health and CMV-seropositive.

The chain uses TRBV28 and TRBJ2-3; perhaps TRBD2 as D (6 bases). Germline lookup yields CDR1 MDHEN and CDR2 SYDVKM. Trimming shortened V by 6 bases and J by 4 bases, and 14 bases separated the two germline ends. This CDR3 has 14 residues. CDR3 sequence: CASSPLALADTQYF. The CDR3 DNA reads as TGTGCCAGCAGCCCACTAGCCCTTGCAGATACGCAGTATTTT.

The rearrangement links TRBV28 to TRBJ2-3; D is perhaps TRBD2 (5 bases). The length of the CDR3 is 16 residues. Germline CDR1 reads MDHEN; CDR2 reads SYDVKM. V lost 3 bases and J 0 bases, leaving 13 bases between the germline ends. This CDR3 reads CASSFPRTGSTDTQYF. Written as DNA, the CDR3 is TGTGCCAGCAGTTTCCCGAGGACGGGAAGCACAGATACGCAGTATTTT. Filled out from reference TRBV28 and TRBJ2-3, the complete variable domain reads DVKVTQSSRYLVKRTGEKVFLECVQDMDHENMFWYRQDPGLGLRLIYFSYDVKMKEKGDIPEGYSVSREKKERFSLILESASTNQTSMYLCASSFPRTGSTDTQYFGPGTRLTVL.

Here the CDR3 DNA reads TGTGCCATCAGGGGGACAGCGAACAATGAGCAGTTCTTC. It translates to CAIRGTANNEQFF. The V and J genes are TRBV10-3 and TRBJ2-1; 7 bases match TRBD1. Unmatched junction bases numbered 4, after V lost 6 bases and J lost 5 bases. This CDR3 has 13 residues. Germline V gives CDR1 ENHRY, CDR2 SYGVKD.

CDR3 sequence reads: CASSLLGLAGYNEQFF. The CDR3 DNA is TGTGCCAGCAGTTTACTGGGACTAGCGGGATACAATGAGCAGTTCTTC. This chain joins TRBV28 and TRBJ2-1; 13 bases align to TRBD2. CDR3 length: 16 residues. CDR1 is MDHEN, CDR2 SYDVKM, per germline. V gave up 2 bases and J gave up 4 bases; unmatched junction bases: 2.

On this clone itself: The sample holds other DNA sequences that translate to the same CDR3. The chain uses TRBV6-5 and TRBJ1-4, with TRBD1 matching 9 bases. The V segment lost 0 bases and the J segment 7 bases; nucleotides outside the gene matches: 3. Germline V CDR1 and CDR2: MNHEY, SVGAGI. The length of the CDR3 is 15 residues. CDR3 residues: CASSYSGTGSEKLFF. DNA of the CDR3: TGTGCCAGCAGTTACTCCGGGACAGGGTCTGAAAAACTGTTTTTT.

The rearrangement joins TRBV21-1 to TRBJ2-3; the table gives TRBD2 as D, unverified against the DNA. TRBV21-1 is tagged as a pseudogene. This CDR3 spans 16 amino acids. The CDR3: CASSNSGSLSTDTQYF. The CDR3 DNA is TGTGCCAGCAGCAATAGCGGGAGCCTCAGCACAGATACGCAGTATTTT.

For this clone: Germline is not matched at one junction end, which may reflect a read error. The rearrangement joins TRBV25-1 to TRBJ2-4; 11 positions match TRBD2. This CDR3 contains 17 residues. The V gene's germline CDR1 is MGHDK and CDR2 SYGVNS. The CDR3 region is CASSESGSGRAINIQYF. CDR3 nucleotides: TGTGCCAGCAGTGAATCGGGTAGCGGGAGGGCCATAAACATTCAGTACTTC.

This clone came up a few times. The chain has TRBV19 and TRBJ1-1, with D unresolved. Between the trimmed V and J ends, which lost 3 bases and 12 bases, there was a span of 20 bases. This CDR3 is 14 amino acids long. Germline CDR1 LNHDA, CDR2 SQIVND (reference sequence). The CDR3 coding sequence is TGTGCCAGTAGTATCTCCGCGGGAATCCGTCAGACTTTCTTT. It yields the protein CASSISAGIRQTFF.

The V call is TRBV19, the J call TRBJ1-3; 7 nucleotides match TRBD1. Germline CDR1 reads LNHDA; CDR2 reads SQIVND (reference sequence). V gave up 6 bases and J gave up 1 base; unmatched junction bases: 3. The CDR3 contains 14 residues. CDR3: CASRAGGSGNTIYF. The CDR3 nucleotides read TGTGCCAGTAGAGCAGGGGGTTCTGGAAACACCATATATTTT.

This chain connects TRBV5-1 to TRBJ2-1; the match to TRBD1 covers 7 bases. Trimming removed 7 bases from V and 1 base from J; junction bases left unmatched: 8. The germline V gene has CDR1 SGHRS and CDR2 YFSETQ. The CDR3 has 15 amino acids. CDR3 region: CASHSGTASYNEQFF. Here the CDR3 DNA reads TGCGCCAGCCACTCCGGGACAGCTTCCTACAATGAGCAGTTCTTC.

The chain couples TRBV4-1 to TRBJ1-6, with a tentative D call TRBD1 (6 bases). The CDR3 is 18 amino acids. The V end lost 4 bases, the J end lost 1 base, and 17 bases lay between the germline ends. Per germline, CDR1 MGHRA and CDR2 YSYEKL. As DNA, the CDR3 is TGCGCCAGCAGCCCCCGAGCGCAGGGGCTATCCTATAATTCACCCCTCCACTTT. Translated, it gives CASSPRAQGLSYNSPLHF.

This clone was detected only once. The chain carries TRBV19 and TRBJ2-3; TRBD2 aligns across 10 bases. Germline CDR1 and CDR2: LNHDA and SQIVND (reference sequence). The CDR3 runs to 16 residues. V was pared by 2 bases and J by 2 bases, with 4 bases of the junction left unmatched. This chain's CDR3 is CASSIRTSGFTDTQYF. CDR3 bases: TGTGCCAGTAGTATAAGGACTAGCGGATTCACAGATACGCAGTATTTT.

This clone came up once. In the same sample, other DNA sequences code for this CDR3. The chain combines TRBV20-1 with TRBJ1-2, with D hard to call. V was clipped by 2 bases and J by 3 bases, with 4 bases between them. The CDR3 sequence is 11 residues long. The germline CDR1 and CDR2 sequences are DFQATT and SNEGSKA (reference sequence). In nucleotides, the CDR3 is TGCAGTGCTAGATCGGACTATGGCTACACCTTC. This gives the protein CSARSDYGYTF.

The V call is TRBV5-4, the J call TRBJ2-7, with D possibly being TRBD2 (5 bases). Trimming stripped 0 bases from V and 4 bases from J, with 17 bases between. This CDR3 spans 16 amino acids. Germline-derived CDR1 and CDR2 are SGHNT and YYREEE (reference sequence). The CDR3 reads CASSLALPAREYEQYF. The CDR3 bases are TGTGCCAGCAGCTTGGCCCTACCGGCGAGGGAATACGAGCAGTACTTC.

The chain is built from TRBV5-6 and TRBJ1-2; 8 bases line up with TRBD1. Germline V gives CDR1 SGHDT, CDR2 YYEEEE. The CDR3 is 14 amino acids. J was trimmed by 3 bases and V by 4 bases; bases with no gene match: 5. The CDR3 region is CASSPKTGDYGYTF. The CDR3, as DNA: TGTGCCAGCAGCCCCAAGACAGGGGACTATGGCTACACCTTC.

V is TRBV7-3 and J is TRBJ2-6; no definite D call. The CDR3 totals 15 residues. Germline assignment: CDR1 SGHTA and CDR2 FQGTGA. Deletions cut 2 bases from V and 3 bases from J, with 8 bases between. The CDR3 nucleotides are TGTGCCAGCAGCTTAGCGGTGGTTGGGGCCAACGTCCTGACTTTC. Translating gives CASSLAVVGANVLTF.

V gene TRBV7-8 combines with J gene TRBJ2-1; D is unresolved. The V and J ends lost 3 bases and 2 bases respectively, with 14 bases between them. Per germline, CDR1 SGHVS and CDR2 FQNEAQ. The CDR3 is 16 residues long. This chain's CDR3 is CASSFRSGDPYNEQFF. CDR3 coding DNA: TGTGCCAGCAGCTTCAGGTCCGGCGACCCCTACAATGAGCAGTTCTTC. Full variable domain (missing parts from reference TRBV7-8 and TRBJ2-1): GAGVSQSPRYKVAKRGQDVALRCDPISGHVSLFWYQQALGQGPEFLTYFQNEAQLDKSGLPSDRFFAERPEGSVSTLKIQRTQQEDSAVYLCASSFRSGDPYNEQFFGPGTRLTVL.

The V and J genes are TRBV28 and TRBJ1-5; the D gene is possibly TRBD1 (5 bases). Germline CDR1 reads MDHEN; CDR2 reads SYDVKM. The V end was cut by 5 bases, the J end by 6 bases, with 14 bases between. The CDR3 spans 14 residues. The CDR3 is CASSTSLGGQPQHF. The CDR3 nucleotides read TGTGCCAGCAGTACCTCCCTCGGGGGTCAGCCCCAGCATTTT.

V and J are TRBV7-2 and TRBJ1-2; the D is unclear. Germline V gene sequence: CDR1 SGHTA, CDR2 FQGNSA. The CDR3 is 13 residues long. V dropped 5 bases and J dropped 8 bases, with 15 bases sitting between them. The CDR3 protein is CASSTPGWRGYTF. As DNA, the CDR3 is TGTGCCAGCAGCACTCCAGGATGGCGCGGCTACACCTTC.

In regard to this clone: Germline and junction disagree at one end, which may indicate a read error. This chain connects TRBV2 to TRBJ2-5; unclear D gene. The J call is in doubt because the DNA end fits TRBJ2-7 better. The germline V gene has CDR1 SNHLY and CDR2 FYNNEI. This CDR3 region has 15 residues. The DNA for the CDR3 is TGTGCCAGCACTGAAAGACTCCAGAGCTCCTACGAGCAGTACTTC. As protein: CASTERLQSSYEQYF.

This chain uses TRBV7-3 with TRBJ1-3, with TRBD1 matching 9 bases. Trimming at V came to 5 bases and at J to 6 bases, leaving 8 bases not matched to a gene. The CDR3 consists of 15 residues. Per germline, CDR1 SGHTA and CDR2 FQGTGA. CDR3 residues: CASSPGGTGKNTIYF. The CDR3 DNA reads as TGTGCCAGCAGCCCCGGAGGGACAGGGAAAAACACCATATATTTT.

This chain uses TRBV9 with TRBJ1-1, with D perhaps TRBD1 (6 bases). With 1 base removed from V and 6 bases from J, the gap between germline ends came to 16 bases. The germline CDR1 and CDR2 sequences are SGDLS and YYNGEE. This CDR3 has 15 amino acids. The CDR3 is CASSVYGGGESEAFF. CDR3 coding DNA: TGTGCCAGCAGCGTATATGGGGGCGGTGAGTCTGAAGCTTTCTTT.

This chain joins TRBV28 and TRBJ2-7; maybe TRBD1 (5 bases). CDR1 MDHEN and CDR2 SYDVKM come from the germline V gene. The V and J ends lost 7 bases and 3 bases respectively, with 13 bases between them. This CDR3 has 13 amino acids. CDR3 loop: CASISSGIYEQYF. The CDR3 nucleotides read TGTGCCAGCATCTCCTCAGGGATCTACGAGCAGTACTTC.

The chain carries TRBV19 and TRBJ1-6; 8 bases align to TRBD1. Germline V CDR1 and CDR2: LNHDA, SQIVND (reference sequence). The CDR3 runs 15 residues. The ends lost 3 bases at V and 6 bases at J; junction bases unmatched: 4. The CDR3 spells CASSIGQGGNSPLHF. The CDR3 DNA reads as TGTGCCAGTAGTATCGGACAGGGTGGTAATTCACCCCTCCACTTT.

For this clone: This likely comes from a read error, as the CDR3 has no conserved phenylalanine or tryptophan at its end. The limits of the CDR3 on the DNA are not certain, so only TCRdb's listed CDR3 is given. The J gene is TRBJ2-7, the V gene TRBV5-4; the table's TRBD2 call for D was not verified on the DNA. Per the germline V gene, CDR1 is SGHNT and CDR2 is YYREEE (reference sequence). The CDR3 extends over 11 residues, inclusive of both ends. CDR3 sequence: CASSTGGTTVI.

This clone has a handful of counts. CDR3 coding DNA: TGTGCCAGCAGTGAAGCGGGGAGGGCCTATGGCTACACCTTC. This translates into CASSEAGRAYGYTF. The chain uses TRBV6-1 and TRBJ1-2, with no clear D. The germline gives CDR1 MNHNS, CDR2 SASEGT. The CDR3 totals 14 residues. Between the trimmed V and J ends, which lost 0 bases and 4 bases, there was a span of 9 bases.

This sequence joins TRBV28 and TRBJ2-7, with 7 bases that match TRBD2. V was clipped by 4 bases and J by 5 bases; unmatched bases: 11. The germline V gene encodes CDR1 MDHEN and CDR2 SYDVKM. The CDR3 runs to 15 residues. The CDR3 protein is CASSSGGGESDEQYF. In DNA, the CDR3 is TGTGCCAGCAGTTCCGGTGGGGGGGAGTCGGACGAGCAGTACTTC.

V usage is TRBV19 and J usage is TRBJ1-2; no reliable D call. Per the germline V gene, CDR1 is LNHDA and CDR2 is SQIVND (reference sequence). CDR3 length equals 15 residues. Trimming removed 7 bases from V and 2 bases from J, with 17 bases in between. The CDR3, as DNA: TGTGCCAGTATGGGAGACACTTTAAGCAACTATGGCTACACCTTC. Translated, it gives CASMGDTLSNYGYTF.

The rearrangement links TRBV19 to TRBJ2-7; weak D call: TRBD1 (5 bases). V lost 5 bases, J lost 2 bases, and 13 bases lay in between. The CDR3 has 14 amino acids. Germline V gene sequence: CDR1 LNHDA, CDR2 SQIVND (reference sequence). CDR3 DNA sequence: TGTGCCAGTAGTCACCAAGCAGGGCCCTACGAGCAGTACTTC. It translates to CASSHQAGPYEQYF.

The J gene is TRBJ2-7, the V gene TRBV28; TRBD1 is a possible D gene (6 bases). This CDR3 has 17 amino acids. Germline V gives CDR1 MDHEN, CDR2 SYDVKM. V was trimmed by 2 bases and J by 5 bases, leaving 22 bases between them. In DNA, the CDR3 is TGTGCCAGCAGTTTAGTCAGTACGGGTTACAGGGCCAACGAGCAGTACTTC. It specifies CASSLVSTGYRANEQYF.